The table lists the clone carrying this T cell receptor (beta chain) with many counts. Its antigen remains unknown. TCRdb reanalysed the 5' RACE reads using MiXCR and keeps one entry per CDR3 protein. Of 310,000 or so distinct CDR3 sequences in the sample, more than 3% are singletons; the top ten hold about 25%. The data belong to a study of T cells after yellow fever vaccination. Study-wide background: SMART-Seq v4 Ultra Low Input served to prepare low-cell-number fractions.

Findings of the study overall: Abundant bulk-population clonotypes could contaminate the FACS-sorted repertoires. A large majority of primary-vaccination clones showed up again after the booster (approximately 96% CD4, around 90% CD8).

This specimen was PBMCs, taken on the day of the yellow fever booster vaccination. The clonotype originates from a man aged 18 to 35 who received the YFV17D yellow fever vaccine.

DNA of the CDR3: TGTGCCAGCAGCTTATTGGGGAACACCGGGGAGCTGTTTTTT. It codes for CASSLLGNTGELFF. The chain recombines TRBV7-3 with TRBJ2-2; D not resolved. V lost 2 bases to trimming and J lost 1 base, with 5 bases between them. There are 14 residues in the CDR3. Germline V gives CDR1 SGHTA, CDR2 FQGTGA.